The clone carrying this T cell receptor (beta chain) was counted a few times. What it binds is unknown. The data are from a study of T-cell memory formation after mild COVID-19. The study's findings and limits: Day 15 to 85 contractors were CD4/CD8 balanced; later expanders leaned CD4+.

Constant-segment primers served in 5'RACE that generated TCR alpha and TCR beta cDNA libraries bearing sample barcodes and UMIs. TCRdb used MiXCR to reprocess the 5' RACE reads, holding one entry per CDR3 protein. The sample has approximately 440,000 distinct CDR3 sequences, roughly 20% seen once. CDR1 is LNHDA and CDR2 is SQIVND in the germline V gene (reference sequence). With 3 bases removed from V and 4 bases from J, the gap between germline ends came to 7 bases. The CDR3 runs 13 residues. The origin of this receptor is an adult woman who had mild COVID-19 (a few samples of this study predate the infection). Cell type and time point are not known. The sequenced sample consisted of PBMCs or a T cell subset sorted from them (not recorded which). The chain is built from TRBV19 and TRBJ2-1; D unclear. The CDR3 sequence is CASSISSYNEQFF. The CDR3 DNA reads as TGTGCCAGTAGTATCTCCAGTTACAATGAGCAGTTCTTC.